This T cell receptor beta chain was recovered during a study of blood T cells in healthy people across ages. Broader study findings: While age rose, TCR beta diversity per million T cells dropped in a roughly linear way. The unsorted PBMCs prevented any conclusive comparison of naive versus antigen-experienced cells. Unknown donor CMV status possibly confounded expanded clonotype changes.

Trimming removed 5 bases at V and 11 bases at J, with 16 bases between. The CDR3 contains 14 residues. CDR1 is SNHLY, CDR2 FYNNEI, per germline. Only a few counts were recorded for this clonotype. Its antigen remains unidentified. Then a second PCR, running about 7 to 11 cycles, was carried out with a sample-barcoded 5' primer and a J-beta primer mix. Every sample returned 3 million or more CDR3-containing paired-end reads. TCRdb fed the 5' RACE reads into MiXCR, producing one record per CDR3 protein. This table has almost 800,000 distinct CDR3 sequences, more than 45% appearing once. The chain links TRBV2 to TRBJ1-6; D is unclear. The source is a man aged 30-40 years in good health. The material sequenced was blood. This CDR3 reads CASSSGIVGPPLHF. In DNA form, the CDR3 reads TGTGCCAGCAGTTCGGGAATTGTCGGGCCACCCCTCCACTTT.